The T cell receptor beta chain under discussion was sequenced for a study of identifying expanded T cells in peripheral blood. V gave up 0 bases and J gave up 1 base, with 12 bases separating them. The CDR3 is 15 amino acids. Germline V gives CDR1 GTSNPN, CDR2 SVGIG (reference sequence). The study, taken as a whole, reports: Differentially abundant clones: about 1.3 between replicates, around 16 at roughly 13 days, roughly 18 at four. Variance in clone template counts between approximately 2-week samples significantly increased with total template count across all healthy donors.

During the collection period, no donor immune events like infections were recorded. Note on this clone: Antigen: not known.

Assay used: immunoSEQ multiplex PCR; TCRdb lists only in-frame clones, some missing. The sample lists about 84,000 clones, approximately 83% occurring once. The receptor comes from a person aged 18 to 70 in good health. The sequencing input was blood. The rearrangement joins TRBV30 to TRBJ1-1; no clear D. This CDR3 reads CAWSVLGSGNTEAFF. CDR3 coding DNA: TGTGCCTGGAGTGTTCTCGGCTCGGGGAACACTGAAGCTTTCTTT. Full variable domain (remainder filled in from reference TRBV30 and TRBJ1-1): SQTIHQWPATLVQPVGSPLSLECTVEGTSNPNLYWYRQAAGRGLQLLFYSVGIGQISSEVPQNLSASRPQDRQFILSSKKLLLSDSGFYLCAWSVLGSGNTEAFFGQGTRLTVV.